The clone carrying this T cell receptor beta chain has at least ten counts. No patient had received any treatment before thyroid surgery. With MiXCR, TCRdb called clones anew from the PCR reads. The sample comprises under 30,000 clones, less than 25% of which are singletons, and roughly a quarter rests with the top ten. The sample originates from a study of metastatic and nonmetastatic thyroid tumors. Across the study: From malignant and benign thyroid patients, repertoires in blood and in tumor or nodule tissue were compared.

CDR1 is MRHNA, CDR2 SNTAGT, per germline. V shed 6 bases, J shed 4 bases, and the junction held 21 bases outside the gene matches. The CDR3 loop spans 20 amino acids. Sequenced sample: blood. The sequence was collected from a male donor with papillary thyroid cancer or a benign thyroid nodule (not recorded which). Some clones in this sample may be carry-over from other donors' samples. This chain uses TRBV6-4 with TRBJ2-1; 10 bases are shared with TRBD2. In DNA form, the CDR3 reads TGTGCCAGCAGGGACCAAGGGAGGGGTCTAGCGGGGGAATTATACAATGAGCAGTTCTTC. Amino acids: CASRDQGRGLAGELYNEQFF.